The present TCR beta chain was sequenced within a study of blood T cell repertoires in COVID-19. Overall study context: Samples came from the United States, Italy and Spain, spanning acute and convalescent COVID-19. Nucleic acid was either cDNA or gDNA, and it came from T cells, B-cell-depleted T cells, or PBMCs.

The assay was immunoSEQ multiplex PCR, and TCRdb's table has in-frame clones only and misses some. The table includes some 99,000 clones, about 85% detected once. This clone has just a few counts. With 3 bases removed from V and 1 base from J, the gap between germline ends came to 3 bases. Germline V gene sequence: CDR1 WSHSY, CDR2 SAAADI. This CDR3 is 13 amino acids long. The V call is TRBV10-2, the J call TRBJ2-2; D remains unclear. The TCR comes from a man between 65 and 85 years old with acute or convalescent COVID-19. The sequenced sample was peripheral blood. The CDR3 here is CASSDLNTGELFF. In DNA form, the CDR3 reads TGCGCCAGCAGTGATCTGAACACCGGGGAGCTGTTTTTT.